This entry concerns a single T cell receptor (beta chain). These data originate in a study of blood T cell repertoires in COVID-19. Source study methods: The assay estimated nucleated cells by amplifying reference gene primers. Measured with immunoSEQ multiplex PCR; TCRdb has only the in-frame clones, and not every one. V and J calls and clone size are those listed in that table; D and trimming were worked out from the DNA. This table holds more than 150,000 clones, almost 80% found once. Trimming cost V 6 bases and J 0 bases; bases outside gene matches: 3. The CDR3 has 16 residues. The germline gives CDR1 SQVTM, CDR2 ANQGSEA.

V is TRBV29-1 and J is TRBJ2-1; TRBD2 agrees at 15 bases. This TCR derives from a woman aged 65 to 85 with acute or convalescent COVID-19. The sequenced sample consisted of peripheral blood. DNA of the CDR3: TGCAGCGTGAGGGGACTAGCGGGAGGCTCCTACAATGAGCAGTTCTTC. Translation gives CSVRGLAGGSYNEQFF.